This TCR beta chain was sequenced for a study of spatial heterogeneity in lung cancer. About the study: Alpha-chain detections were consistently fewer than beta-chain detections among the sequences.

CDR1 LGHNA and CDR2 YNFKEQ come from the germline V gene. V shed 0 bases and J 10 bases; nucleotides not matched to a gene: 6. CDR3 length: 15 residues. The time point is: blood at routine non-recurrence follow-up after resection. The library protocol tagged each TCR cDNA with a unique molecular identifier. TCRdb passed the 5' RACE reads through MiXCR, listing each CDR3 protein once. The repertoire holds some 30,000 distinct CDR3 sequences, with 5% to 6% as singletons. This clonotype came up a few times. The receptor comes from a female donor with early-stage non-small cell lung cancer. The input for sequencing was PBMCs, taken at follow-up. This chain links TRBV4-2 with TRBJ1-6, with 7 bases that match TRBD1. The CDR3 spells CASSQDRDSASPLHF. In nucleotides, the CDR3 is TGTGCCAGCAGCCAAGATCGGGACAGCGCATCACCCCTCCACTTT.